This TCR beta chain was identified during a study of blood T cell repertoires in COVID-19. Study-level information: The analysed material was cDNA or gDNA that came from T cells, B-cell-depleted T cells, or PBMCs.

The CDR3 loop spans 14 amino acids. Trimming took 2 bases from V and 2 from J, leaving 6 bases between them. CDR1 MNHEY and CDR2 SVGAGI come from the germline V gene. This table comes from immunoSEQ multiplex PCR, and its TCRdb copy is limited to in-frame clones, with some not included. The sample contains some 120,000 clones, roughly three quarters of which appear only once. This TCR derives from a man between 40 and 49 years old with active or convalescent COVID-19. The rearrangement joins TRBV6-5 to TRBJ1-4, with a possible D match to TRBD1 (5 bases). The material sequenced was peripheral blood. CDR3 DNA sequence: TGTGCCAGCAGTTACCCAGGGACTAATGAAAAACTGTTTTTT. This gives the protein CASSYPGTNEKLFF.